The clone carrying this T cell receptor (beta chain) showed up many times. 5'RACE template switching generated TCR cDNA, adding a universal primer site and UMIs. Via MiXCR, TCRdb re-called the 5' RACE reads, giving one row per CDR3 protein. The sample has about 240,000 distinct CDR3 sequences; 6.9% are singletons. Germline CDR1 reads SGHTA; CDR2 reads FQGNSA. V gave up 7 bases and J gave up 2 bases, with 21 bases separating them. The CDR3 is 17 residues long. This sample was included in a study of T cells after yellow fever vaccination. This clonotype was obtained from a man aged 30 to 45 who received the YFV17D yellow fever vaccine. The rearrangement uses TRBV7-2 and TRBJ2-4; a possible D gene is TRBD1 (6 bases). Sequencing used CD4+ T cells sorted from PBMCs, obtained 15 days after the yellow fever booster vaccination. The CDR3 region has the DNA TGTGCCAGCAATTTCGGGATGGGGGCGGTGACCAAAAACATTCAGTACTTC. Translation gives CASNFGMGAVTKNIQYF.